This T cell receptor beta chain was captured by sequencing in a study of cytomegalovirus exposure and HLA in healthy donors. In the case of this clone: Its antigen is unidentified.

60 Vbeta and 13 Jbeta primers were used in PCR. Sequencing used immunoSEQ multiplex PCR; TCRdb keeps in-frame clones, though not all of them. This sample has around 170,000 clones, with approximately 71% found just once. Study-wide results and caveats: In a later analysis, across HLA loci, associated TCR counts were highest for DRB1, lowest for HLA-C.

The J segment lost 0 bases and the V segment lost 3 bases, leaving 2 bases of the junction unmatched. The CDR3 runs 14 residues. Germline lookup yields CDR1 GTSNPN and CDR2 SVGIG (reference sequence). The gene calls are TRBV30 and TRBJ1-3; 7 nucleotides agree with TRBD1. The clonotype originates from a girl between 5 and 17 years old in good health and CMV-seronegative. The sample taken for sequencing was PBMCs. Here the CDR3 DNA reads TGTGCCTGGAGGACAGGGAGCTCTGGAAACACCATATATTTT. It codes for CAWRTGSSGNTIYF.